The 26 T cell receptor beta chains below come from one sample, sequenced in a study of blood T cell repertoires in COVID-19. The table came from immunoSEQ multiplex PCR; TCRdb's copy has only in-frame clones and leaves some out. The sample contains some 120,000 clones, roughly 87% of which appear only once. The sequencing input was peripheral blood. These receptors originate from an older man with active or convalescent COVID-19.

This rearrangement joins TRBV19 to TRBJ1-5; the D gene is possibly TRBD1 (6 bases). The V gene lost 3 bases and the J gene lost 0 bases, with 15 bases spanning the gap. The germline V gene encodes CDR1 LNHDA and CDR2 SQIVND (reference sequence). The CDR3 is 17 residues long. As DNA, the CDR3 is TGTGCCAGTAGTATCTCCCGGGGGGCGTATAGCAATCAGCCCCAGCATTTT. This translates into CASSISRGAYSNQPQHF.

The CDR3 nucleotides are TGTGCCAGTAGTATAGGGGAGGTCTACCAGCCCCAGCATTTT. It encodes CASSIGEVYQPQHF. The chain combines TRBV19 with TRBJ1-5; D not resolved. Germline CDR1 LNHDA, CDR2 SQIVND (reference sequence). There are 14 residues in the CDR3. V lost 1 base and J lost 7, with 11 bases in between.

The chain joins TRBV6-5 to TRBJ1-2; TRBD1 aligns across 9 bases. V trimming: 5 bases; J trimming: 6 bases; junction bases outside the gene matches: 4. The CDR3 has 13 amino acids. Per the germline V gene, CDR1 is MNHEY and CDR2 is SVGAGI. CDR3 nucleotide sequence: TGTGCCAGCAGTACCCGGGACAGGGATGGCTACACCTTC. Amino acid sequence: CASSTRDRDGYTF.

J is TRBJ1-2 and V is TRBV29-1; 10 bases fit TRBD1. The germline V gene encodes CDR1 SQVTM and CDR2 ANQGSEA. The V and J ends lost 0 bases and 3 bases, in that order; junction bases with no gene match: 4. The CDR3 is made up of 15 amino acids. The CDR3 nucleotides read TGCAGCGTTGAAGACCGGGACAGGGGAGACTATGGCTACACCTTC. It specifies CSVEDRDRGDYGYTF.

This clone appeared once. This rearrangement joins TRBV10-3 to TRBJ1-5; 8 nucleotides align to TRBD1. The germline V gene has CDR1 ENHRY and CDR2 SYGVKD. The CDR3 spans 15 residues. The V and J ends lost 10 bases and 5 bases, in that order; junction bases with no gene match: 13. CDR3: CATHGQGGFDQPQHF. The CDR3 DNA reads TGTGCCACCCACGGACAGGGAGGGTTCGATCAGCCCCAGCATTTT.

The V call is TRBV7-6, the J call TRBJ2-3; 14 bases fit TRBD2. The CDR3 loop spans 17 amino acids. Germline V gene data show CDR1 as SGHVS and CDR2 as FNYEAQ. Unmatched junction bases numbered 1, after V lost 1 base and J lost 1 base. This CDR3 is CASSLVGLAGGTDTQYF. In DNA form, the CDR3 reads TGTGCCAGCAGCTTAGTGGGACTAGCGGGGGGCACAGATACGCAGTATTTT.

This clone has more than one count but fewer than ten. This chain joins TRBV20-1 and TRBJ1-6; 8 nucleotides align to TRBD1. The CDR3 contains 11 residues. Germline lookup yields CDR1 DFQATT and CDR2 SNEGSKA (reference sequence). Here the CDR3 DNA reads TGCAGGACAGGGGCCGATTCACCCCTCCACTTT. Residues: CRTGADSPLHF.

This rearrangement joins TRBV7-9 to TRBJ2-4; 7 bases are a match to TRBD1. The V and J ends lost 5 bases and 6 bases, in that order; junction bases with no gene match: 10. The CDR3 length is 15 residues. Looked up from germline, CDR1 is SEHNR and CDR2 is FQNEAQ (reference sequence). In DNA form, the CDR3 reads TGTGCCAGCAGCCCCTATCTAGACAGGGTAAACATTCAGTACTTC. Translating gives CASSPYLDRVNIQYF.

The chain couples TRBV6-1 to TRBJ2-3; possible D gene TRBD1, 7 bases. The CDR3 covers 16 residues. V shed 3 bases and J shed 10 bases, with 23 bases lying between them. CDR1 and CDR2 from the germline V gene are MNHNS and SASEGT. CDR3 bases: TGTGCCAGCAGTGAGGTCGCGGGGCCTTCAGGGGGATCGCAGTATTTT. This sequence encodes CASSEVAGPSGGSQYF.

This clone was detected only a few times. The chain combines TRBV6-5 with TRBJ1-1; the match to TRBD1 covers 9 bases. The CDR3 is made up of 15 amino acids. V gave up 6 bases and J gave up 0 bases; unmatched junction bases: 5. Germline values: CDR1 MNHEY, CDR2 SVGAGI. The CDR3 protein is CASRGQGPMNTEAFF. The CDR3 DNA follows: TGTGCCAGCAGGGGACAGGGTCCGATGAACACTGAAGCTTTCTTT.

This chain uses TRBV7-9 with TRBJ2-3; 7 bases align to TRBD1. Losses at the gene ends were 4 bases for V and 2 bases for J; bases not matched to a gene: 9. In germline, CDR1 is SEHNR, CDR2 FQNEAQ (reference sequence). This CDR3 is 16 amino acids long. The CDR3 is CASSYRTGHPTDTQYF. For the CDR3, the DNA is TGTGCCAGCAGCTACCGGACAGGCCACCCCACAGATACGCAGTATTTT.

V is TRBV14 and J is TRBJ1-6; weak D call: TRBD1 (6 bases). The germline V gene encodes CDR1 SGHDN and CDR2 FVKESK. With 1 base removed from V and 7 bases from J, the gap between germline ends came to 23 bases. CDR3 length: 19 amino acids. CDR3 region: CASSQGYYSPRGRNSPLHF. Here the CDR3 DNA reads TGTGCCAGCAGCCAAGGTTACTACAGCCCCAGGGGACGGAATTCACCCCTCCACTTT.

The chain is built from TRBV7-2 and TRBJ1-2; weak D call: TRBD1 (5 bases). CDR3 size: 12 residues. Germline lookup yields CDR1 SGHTA and CDR2 FQGNSA. The ends were cut back, 10 bases at V and 9 bases at J, with 18 bases in the middle. In DNA form, the CDR3 reads TGTGCCATTCCCTTCGGGGGGTTGAGCTACACCTTC. Translating it yields CAIPFGGLSYTF.

There are a few counts of this clone. This chain links TRBV5-4 with TRBJ2-5, with 11 bases lining up with TRBD2. Germline CDR1 reads SGHNT; CDR2 reads YYREEE (reference sequence). The junction had 3 bases not matched to a gene; V was cut back by 3 bases and J by 2 bases. CDR3 length: 15 amino acids. The CDR3 coding sequence is TGTGCCAGCAGCTCGGGACTAGCGGTACAAGAGACCCAGTACTTC. This encodes CASSSGLAVQETQYF.

In DNA form, the CDR3 reads TGTGCCATCAGTGGGACAGGGGATAATTCACCCCTCCACTTT. It specifies CAISGTGDNSPLHF. The J gene is TRBJ1-6, the V gene TRBV10-3, with 9 positions matching TRBD1. The CDR3 spans 14 residues. CDR1 and CDR2 (germline): ENHRY, SYGVKD. Trimming removed 4 bases from V and 5 bases from J; junction bases left unmatched: 0.

V usage is TRBV3-1 (or the pseudogene TRBV3-2) and J usage is TRBJ2-7; the D is unclear. The germline V gene encodes CDR1 LGHDT and CDR2 YNNKEL (reference sequence). The CDR3 is 11 residues long. The V end was cut by 3 bases, the J end by 6 bases, with 6 bases between. DNA of the CDR3: TGTGCCAGCAGCCAGTCGGGCGAGCAGTACTTC. Its translation is CASSQSGEQYF.

The V and J genes are TRBV5-6 and TRBJ2-5; D may be TRBD2 (6 bases). Germline lookup yields CDR1 SGHDT and CDR2 YYEEEE. V was clipped by 1 base and J by 5 bases, with 18 bases between them. The CDR3 covers 16 residues. CDR3 in DNA: TGTGCCAGCAGCTTGACCGTTGGAGGGGCGACGGAGACCCAGTACTTC. Translation: CASSLTVGGATETQYF.

This chain uses TRBV25-1 with TRBJ2-7, with TRBD1 identical over 9 bases. The trim removed 4 bases at V and 2 bases at J, leaving 6 bases unmatched. This CDR3 has 15 amino acids. The germline V gene encodes CDR1 MGHDK and CDR2 SYGVNS. CDR3 nucleotides: TGTGCCAGCAGTGCGTCCGGGACAGGGACCTACGAGCAGTACTTC. Its protein product is CASSASGTGTYEQYF.

The rearrangement uses TRBV7-9 and TRBJ1-1; D is perhaps TRBD1 (6 bases). V was cut by 5 bases and J by 4 bases, with 11 bases left in between. CDR3 length: 13 residues. The V gene's germline CDR1 is SEHNR and CDR2 FQNEAQ (reference sequence). The CDR3 spells CASSAQGATEAFF. CDR3 bases: TGTGCCAGCAGCGCACAGGGCGCCACTGAAGCTTTCTTT.

CDR3 DNA: TGTGCCACCAGTGGTGGGGGCTTGGGCTATGGCTACACCTTC. Its translation is CATSGGGLGYGYTF. The rearrangement links TRBV24-1 to TRBJ1-2, with a weak D call TRBD1 (6 bases). The CDR3 contains 14 residues. The germline gives CDR1 KGHDR, CDR2 SFDVKD. Trimming stripped 5 bases from V and 4 bases from J, with 13 bases between.

The rearrangement links TRBV7-2 to TRBJ2-7; 8 bases are shared with TRBD2. The CDR3 sequence is 15 residues long. Germline values: CDR1 SGHTA, CDR2 FQGNSA. The V gene end was trimmed by 2 bases and the J gene end by 3 bases; junction bases not matched to a gene: 6. DNA of the CDR3: TGTGCCAGCAGCTTAAGCGGGAGTAATTACTACGAGCAGTACTTC. It encodes CASSLSGSNYYEQYF.

The chain combines TRBV29-1 with TRBJ2-5; TRBD1 agrees at 10 bases. The CDR3 loop spans 16 amino acids. The trim removed 2 bases at V and 7 bases at J, leaving 13 bases unmatched. The germline V gene encodes CDR1 SQVTM and CDR2 ANQGSEA. The chain's CDR3 is CSVEKAGTGVTRTQYF. The DNA for the CDR3 is TGCAGCGTTGAAAAGGCCGGGACAGGGGTTACCAGGACCCAGTACTTC.

V and J are TRBV19 and TRBJ2-1; perhaps TRBD1 as D (6 bases). Germline CDR1 is LNHDA and CDR2 is SQIVND (reference sequence). The ends were cut back, 9 bases at V and 3 bases at J, with 12 bases in the middle. The CDR3 extends over 13 amino acids. DNA for the CDR3: TGTGCCAGCGGACAGCTACTCTACAATGAGCAGTTCTTC. It codes for CASGQLLYNEQFF.

This clone was seen a handful of times. V gene TRBV4-2 combines with J gene TRBJ2-7; D is perhaps TRBD1 (6 bases). Between the trimmed V and J ends, which lost 0 bases and 7 bases, there was a span of 16 bases. This CDR3 has 15 residues. CDR1 LGHNA and CDR2 YNFKEQ come from the germline V gene. Written as DNA, the CDR3 is TGTGCCAGCAGCCAAGATTGGCAGGGGATGCGGGAGCAGTACTTC. It encodes CASSQDWQGMREQYF.

The V gene is TRBV29-1, the J gene TRBJ2-5, with D possibly TRBD1 on 6 matching bases. Germline V gives CDR1 SQVTM, CDR2 ANQGSEA. V was cut by 7 bases and J by 5 bases, with 17 bases left in between. The CDR3 is 13 amino acids. CDR3 in amino acids: CSASNRAGETQYF. The CDR3 bases are TGCAGCGCGTCGAACAGGGCTGGCGAGACCCAGTACTTC.

The genes are TRBV18 and TRBJ2-5; 8 nucleotides match TRBD2. The trim removed 6 bases at V and 4 bases at J, leaving 16 bases unmatched. Germline CDR1 and CDR2: KGHSH and LQKENI. CDR3 length equals 17 residues. The CDR3 region is CASSPGTGGPRGETQYF. CDR3 sequence (DNA): TGTGCCAGCTCCCCCGGAACGGGGGGGCCTCGAGGAGAGACCCAGTACTTC.